This T cell receptor beta chain was sequenced in a study of shared clonotypes between healthy human individuals. The germline gives CDR1 SGDLS, CDR2 YYNGEE. This CDR3 is built from 15 residues. V lost 3 bases and J lost 8, with 19 bases in between. The table came from immunoSEQ multiplex PCR; TCRdb's copy has only in-frame clones and leaves some out. The sample lists about 450,000 clones, 79% occurring once. Source material: PBMCs. This chain uses TRBV9 with TRBJ2-3, with a possible D match to TRBD1 (6 bases). The source of this sequence is a woman in her 40s in good health. Some clones in this sample may be carry-over from other donors' samples. This CDR3 is CASSERGGSQGTQYF. The CDR3 DNA reads as TGTGCCAGCAGCGAGCGTGGCGGATCACAGGGTACGCAGTATTTT.